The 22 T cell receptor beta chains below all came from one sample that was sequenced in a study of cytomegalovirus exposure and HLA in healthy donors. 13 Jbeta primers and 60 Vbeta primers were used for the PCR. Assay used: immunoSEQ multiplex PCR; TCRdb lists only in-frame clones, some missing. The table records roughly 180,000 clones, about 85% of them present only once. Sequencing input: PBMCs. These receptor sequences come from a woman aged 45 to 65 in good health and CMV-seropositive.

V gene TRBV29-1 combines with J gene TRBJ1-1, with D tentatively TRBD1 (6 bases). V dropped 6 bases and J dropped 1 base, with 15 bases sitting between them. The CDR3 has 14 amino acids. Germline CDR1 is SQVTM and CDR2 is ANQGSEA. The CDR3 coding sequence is TGCAGCGTCAAAGCCGGGACAACGAACACTGAAGCTTTCTTT. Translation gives CSVKAGTTNTEAFF.

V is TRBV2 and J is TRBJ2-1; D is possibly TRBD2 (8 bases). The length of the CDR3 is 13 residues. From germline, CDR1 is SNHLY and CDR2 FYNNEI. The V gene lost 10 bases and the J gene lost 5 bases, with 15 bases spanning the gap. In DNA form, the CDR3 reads TGTGCCACGGGAGGGGGCCTGAACAATGAGCAGTTCTTC. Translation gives CATGGGLNNEQFF.

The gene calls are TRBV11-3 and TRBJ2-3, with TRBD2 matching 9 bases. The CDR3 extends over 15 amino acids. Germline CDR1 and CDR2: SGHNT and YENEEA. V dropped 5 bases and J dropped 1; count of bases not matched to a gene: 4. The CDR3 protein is CASSERGERTDTQYF. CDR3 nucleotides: TGTGCCAGCAGCGAGCGGGGGGAGCGCACAGATACGCAGTATTTT.

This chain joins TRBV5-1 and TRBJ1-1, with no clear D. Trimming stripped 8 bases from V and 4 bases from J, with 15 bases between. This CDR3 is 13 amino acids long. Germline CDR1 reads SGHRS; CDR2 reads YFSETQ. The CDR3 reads CASGDGGGTEAFF. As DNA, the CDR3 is TGCGCCAGTGGAGACGGAGGTGGCACTGAAGCTTTCTTT. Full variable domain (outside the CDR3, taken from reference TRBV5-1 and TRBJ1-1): KAGVTQTPRYLIKTRGQQVTLSCSPISGHRSVSWYQQTPGQGLQFLFEYFSETQRNKGNFPGRFSGRQFSNSRSEMNVSTLELGDSALYLCASGDGGGTEAFFGQGTRLTVV.

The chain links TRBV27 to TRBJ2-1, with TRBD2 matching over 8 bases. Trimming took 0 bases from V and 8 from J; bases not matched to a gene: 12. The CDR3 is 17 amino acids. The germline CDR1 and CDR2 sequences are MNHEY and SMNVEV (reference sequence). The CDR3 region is CASSLSGTRSGGHEQFF. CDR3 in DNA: TGTGCCAGCAGTTTATCCGGGACTAGGTCAGGTGGCCATGAGCAGTTCTTC.

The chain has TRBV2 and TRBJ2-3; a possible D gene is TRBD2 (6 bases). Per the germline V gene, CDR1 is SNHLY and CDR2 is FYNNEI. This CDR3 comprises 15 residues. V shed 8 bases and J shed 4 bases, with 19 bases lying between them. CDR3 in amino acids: CASQLGSIEADTQYF. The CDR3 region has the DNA TGTGCCAGCCAACTCGGGAGCATAGAGGCAGATACGCAGTATTTT. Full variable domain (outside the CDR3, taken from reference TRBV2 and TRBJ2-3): EPEVTQTPSHQVTQMGQEVILRCVPISNHLYFYWYRQILGQKVEFLVSFYNNEISEKSEIFDDQFSVERPDGSNFTLKIRSTKLEDSAMYFCASQLGSIEADTQYFGPGTRLTVL.

The CDR3 is CAGSSATRTDTQYF. The CDR3 region has the DNA TGTGCCGGGTCTAGCGCGACCCGCACAGATACGCAGTATTTT. The chain combines TRBV2 with TRBJ2-3, with D possibly matching TRBD2 (6 bases). This CDR3 is built from 14 residues. The V end was cut by 11 bases, the J end by 1 base, with 16 bases between. Looked up from germline, CDR1 is SNHLY and CDR2 is FYNNEI.

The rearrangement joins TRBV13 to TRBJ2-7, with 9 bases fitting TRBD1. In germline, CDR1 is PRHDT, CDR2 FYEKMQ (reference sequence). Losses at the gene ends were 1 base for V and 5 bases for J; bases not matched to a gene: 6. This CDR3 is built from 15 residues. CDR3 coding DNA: TGTGCCAGCAGCTTAGTTCCGGACAGGGGTCACGAGCAGTACTTC. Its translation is CASSLVPDRGHEQYF. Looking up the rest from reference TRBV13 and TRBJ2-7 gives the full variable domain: AAGVIQSPRHLIKEKRETATLKCYPIPRHDTVYWYQQGPGQDPQFLISFYEKMQSDKGSIPDRFSAQQFSDYHSELNMSSLELGDSALYFCASSLVPDRGHEQYFGPGTRLTVT.

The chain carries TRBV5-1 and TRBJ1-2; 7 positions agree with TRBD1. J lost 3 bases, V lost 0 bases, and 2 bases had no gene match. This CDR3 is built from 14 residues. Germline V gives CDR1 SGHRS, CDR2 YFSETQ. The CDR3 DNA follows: TGCGCCAGCAGCTTGGCAACAGGGGACTATGGCTACACCTTC. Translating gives CASSLATGDYGYTF.

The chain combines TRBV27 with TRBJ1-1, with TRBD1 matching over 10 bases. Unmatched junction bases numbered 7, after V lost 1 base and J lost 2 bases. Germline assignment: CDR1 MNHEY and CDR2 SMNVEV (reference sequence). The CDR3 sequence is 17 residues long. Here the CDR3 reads CASSLLGQGFINTEAFF. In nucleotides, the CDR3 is TGTGCCAGCAGTTTATTGGGACAGGGGTTTATAAACACTGAAGCTTTCTTT.

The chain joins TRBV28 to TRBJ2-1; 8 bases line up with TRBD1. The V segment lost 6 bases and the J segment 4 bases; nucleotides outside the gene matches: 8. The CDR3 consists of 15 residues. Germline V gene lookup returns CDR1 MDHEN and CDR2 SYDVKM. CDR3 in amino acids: CASRHDRDRYNEQFF. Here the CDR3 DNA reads TGTGCCAGCAGGCACGACCGGGACAGGTACAATGAGCAGTTCTTC.

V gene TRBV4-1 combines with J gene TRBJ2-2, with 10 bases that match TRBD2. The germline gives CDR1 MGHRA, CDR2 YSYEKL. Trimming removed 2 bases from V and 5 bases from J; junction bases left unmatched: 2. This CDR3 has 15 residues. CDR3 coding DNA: TGCGCCAGCAGCCAACTAGCGGGAGTAACCGGGGAGCTGTTTTTT. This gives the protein CASSQLAGVTGELFF.

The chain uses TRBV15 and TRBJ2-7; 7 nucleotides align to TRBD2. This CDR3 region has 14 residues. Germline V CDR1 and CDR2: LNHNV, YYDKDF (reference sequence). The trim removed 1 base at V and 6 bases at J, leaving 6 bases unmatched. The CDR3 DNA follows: TGTGCCACCAGCAGAGGCAGGACTAGTCCCGAGCAGTACTTC. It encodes CATSRGRTSPEQYF.

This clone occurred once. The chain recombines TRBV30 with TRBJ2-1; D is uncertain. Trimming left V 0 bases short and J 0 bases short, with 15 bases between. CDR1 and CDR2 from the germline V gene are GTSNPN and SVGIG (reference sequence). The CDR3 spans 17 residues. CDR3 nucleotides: TGTGCCTGGAGTGTACTTCTAACGGGTAGCTCCTACAATGAGCAGTTCTTC. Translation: CAWSVLLTGSSYNEQFF. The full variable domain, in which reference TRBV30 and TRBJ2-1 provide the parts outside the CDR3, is SQTIHQWPATLVQPVGSPLSLECTVEGTSNPNLYWYRQAAGRGLQLLFYSVGIGQISSEVPQNLSASRPQDRQFILSSKKLLLSDSGFYLCAWSVLLTGSSYNEQFFGPGTRLTVL.

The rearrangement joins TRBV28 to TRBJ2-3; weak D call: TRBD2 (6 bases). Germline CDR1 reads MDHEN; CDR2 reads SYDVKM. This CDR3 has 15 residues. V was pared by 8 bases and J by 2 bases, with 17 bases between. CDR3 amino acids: CASWVVGGNTDTQYF. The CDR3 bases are TGTGCCAGCTGGGTAGTGGGAGGAAACACAGATACGCAGTATTTT.

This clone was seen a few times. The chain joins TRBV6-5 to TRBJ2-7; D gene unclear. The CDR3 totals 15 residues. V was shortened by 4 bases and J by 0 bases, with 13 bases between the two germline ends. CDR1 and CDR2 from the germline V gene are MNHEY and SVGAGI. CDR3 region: CASSSLGWSSYEQYF. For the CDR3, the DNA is TGTGCCAGCAGTTCCCTCGGCTGGAGCTCCTACGAGCAGTACTTC.

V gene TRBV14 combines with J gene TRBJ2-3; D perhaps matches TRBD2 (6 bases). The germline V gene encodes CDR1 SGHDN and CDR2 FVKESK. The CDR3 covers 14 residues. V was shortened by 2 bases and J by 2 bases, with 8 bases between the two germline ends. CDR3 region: CASSQRGNTDTQYF. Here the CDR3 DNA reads TGTGCCAGCAGCCAACGGGGGAACACAGATACGCAGTATTTT.

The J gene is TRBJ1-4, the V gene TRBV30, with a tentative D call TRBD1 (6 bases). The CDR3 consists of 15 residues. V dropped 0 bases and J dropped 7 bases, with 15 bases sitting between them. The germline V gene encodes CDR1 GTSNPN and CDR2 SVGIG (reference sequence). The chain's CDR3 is CAWSVLLGAGEKLFF. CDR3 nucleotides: TGTGCCTGGAGTGTACTACTGGGGGCGGGTGAAAAACTGTTTTTT.

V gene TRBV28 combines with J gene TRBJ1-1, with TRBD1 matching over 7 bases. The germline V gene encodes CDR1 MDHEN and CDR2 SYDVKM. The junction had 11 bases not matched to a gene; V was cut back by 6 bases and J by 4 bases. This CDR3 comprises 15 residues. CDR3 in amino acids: CASSSQTGSGTEAFF. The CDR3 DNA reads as TGTGCCAGCAGCTCGCAGACAGGGAGCGGCACTGAAGCTTTCTTT.

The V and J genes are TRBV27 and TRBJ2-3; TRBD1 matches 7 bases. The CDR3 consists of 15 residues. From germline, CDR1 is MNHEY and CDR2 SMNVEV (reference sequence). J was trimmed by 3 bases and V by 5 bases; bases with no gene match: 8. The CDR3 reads CASSLRTGRTDTQYF. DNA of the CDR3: TGTGCCAGCAGTCTCAGGACAGGCAGGACAGATACGCAGTATTTT.

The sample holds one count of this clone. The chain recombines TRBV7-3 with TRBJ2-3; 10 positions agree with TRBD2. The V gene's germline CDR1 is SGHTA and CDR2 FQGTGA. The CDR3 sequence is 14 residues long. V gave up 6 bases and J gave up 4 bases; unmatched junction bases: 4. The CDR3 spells CASSPSGGADTQYF. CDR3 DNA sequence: TGTGCCAGCAGTCCGAGCGGGGGGGCAGATACGCAGTATTTT.

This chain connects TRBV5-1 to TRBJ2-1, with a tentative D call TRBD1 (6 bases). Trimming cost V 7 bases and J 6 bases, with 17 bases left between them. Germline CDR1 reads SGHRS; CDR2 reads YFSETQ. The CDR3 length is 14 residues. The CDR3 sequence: CASRVAGDVNEQFF. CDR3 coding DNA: TGCGCCAGCCGTGTGGCAGGGGATGTCAATGAGCAGTTCTTC.